Shown below are 7 T cell receptor beta chains from a single sample sequenced in a study of breast tumors, draining lymph nodes, adjacent tissues. TCRdb re-called the multiplex PCR reads through MiXCR, storing one row per CDR3 protein. This table holds more than 200,000 distinct CDR3 sequences, approximately 31% found once. Axillary draining lymph nodes of breast cancer patients supplied the node samples. The sequenced sample consisted of axillary lymph node tissue. The origin of the receptors is a female donor with breast cancer. Some clones in this sample may be carry-over from other donors' samples.

At least ten counts were recorded for this clonotype. The CDR3 sequence: CASSPVAGDIYEQYF. The CDR3 DNA follows: TGTGCCAGTAGCCCAGTCGCAGGGGATATCTACGAGCAGTACTTC. The chain joins TRBV19 to TRBJ2-7; the D gene is possibly TRBD1 (6 bases). Germline V lookup: CDR1 LNHDA, CDR2 SQIVND (reference sequence). The germline V and J ends were trimmed by 6 bases and 3 bases, with 18 bases remaining between them. The CDR3 is made up of 15 amino acids.

V usage is TRBV7-8 and J usage is TRBJ1-2; no firm D call. The CDR3 is made up of 16 amino acids. Germline values: CDR1 SGHVS, CDR2 FQNEAQ. V was shortened by 3 bases and J by 4 bases, with 18 bases between the two germline ends. This CDR3 reads CASSFGHEGLSYGYTF. CDR3 nucleotide sequence: TGTGCCAGCAGCTTTGGGCACGAGGGCCTCTCCTATGGCTACACCTTC.

In its sample, this clonotype was seen many times. The V and J genes are TRBV19 and TRBJ2-1, with 11 nucleotides matching TRBD2. Per the germline V gene, CDR1 is LNHDA and CDR2 is SQIVND (reference sequence). The CDR3 length is 15 residues. V lost 6 bases, J lost 4 bases, and 5 bases stayed unmatched. CDR3: CASSLTSGGYNEQFF. As DNA, the CDR3 is TGTGCCAGTAGCTTAACTAGCGGGGGTTACAATGAGCAGTTCTTC.

The chain combines TRBV7-2 with TRBJ1-2; 7 bases fit TRBD1. The ends lost 5 bases at V and 8 bases at J; junction bases unmatched: 5. Germline V CDR1 and CDR2: SGHTA, FQGNSA. The CDR3 spans 12 residues. The CDR3: CASSLDRVGYTF. CDR3 coding DNA: TGTGCCAGCAGCCTAGACAGGGTCGGCTACACCTTC. Supplemented by reference TRBV7-2 and TRBJ1-2, the full variable domain reads GAGVSQSPSNKVTEKGKDVELRCDPISGHTALYWYRQSLGQGLEFLIYFQGNSAPDKSGLPSDRFSAERTGGSVSTLTIQRTQQEDSAVYLCASSLDRVGYTFGSGTRLTVV.

Regarding this clonotype: A much larger clone sits a single nucleotide away, making a read error possible. The rearrangement uses TRBV19 and TRBJ2-1; 11 bases match TRBD2. Germline assignment: CDR1 LNHDA and CDR2 SQIVND (reference sequence). CDR3 length: 17 residues. CDR3 sequence reads: CASSIDRTSGSHNEQSF. The CDR3 bases are TGTGCCAGTAGTATCGATCGGACTAGCGGGTCCCACAATGAGCAGTCCTTC.

This clonotype was observed many times. This rearrangement joins TRBV7-9 to TRBJ1-6; D may be TRBD1 (5 bases). The CDR3 runs to 14 residues. V gave up 4 bases and J gave up 7 bases, with 11 bases separating them. The germline CDR1 and CDR2 sequences are SEHNR and FQNEAQ (reference sequence). DNA of the CDR3: TGTGCCAGCAGCTGGGGTTGGGACAATTCACCCCTCCACTTT. Its protein is CASSWGWDNSPLHF.

This clonotype was counted at least ten times. The V and J genes are TRBV18 and TRBJ2-2; no clear D. Germline CDR1 is KGHSH and CDR2 is LQKENI. The CDR3 runs to 13 residues. Trimming took 0 bases from V and 8 from J, leaving 7 bases between them. The CDR3: CASSPPPPGELFF. Here the CDR3 DNA reads TGTGCCAGCTCACCACCCCCACCGGGGGAGCTGTTTTTT.